What follows are 18 T cell receptor beta chains derived from one specimen sequenced in a study of human T cells and chemical hapten exposure. MiXCR was run by TCRdb on the RACE reads, yielding one entry per CDR3 protein. The top ten clones hold less than 2% of a sample with fewer than 85,000 distinct CDR3 sequences, around 9.4% of them seen once. Time point reported: healthy volunteer bleed at 6 weeks. The template was total RNA from unfractionated whole blood. Sequencing was carried out using whole blood. These receptors originate from a female donor in good health. Some clones in this sample may be carry-over from other donors' samples.

A word on this clonotype: This could be a read error, since a much larger clone is one nucleotide away. This chain uses TRBV6-5 with TRBJ1-5; D is possibly TRBD1 (5 bases). The CDR3 sequence is 16 residues long. V was trimmed by 0 bases and J by 5 bases, leaving 14 bases between them. Germline loops: CDR1 MNHEY, CDR2 SVGAGI. The CDR3 DNA follows: TGTGCCAGCAGTTACTCTGCAGGGATCTTAGATCAGCCCCAGCATTTT. Translating gives CASSYSAGILDQPQHF.

This clonotype occurred many times. The rearrangement uses TRBV18 and TRBJ2-7; D tentatively fits TRBD1 or TRBD2 (5 bases each). The germline V gene encodes CDR1 KGHSH and CDR2 LQKENI. V shed 6 bases and J shed 4 bases, with 16 bases lying between them. This CDR3 has 14 residues. The chain's CDR3 is CASSPGTESYEQYF. CDR3 nucleotide sequence: TGTGCCAGCTCGCCCGGGACCGAATCATACGAGCAGTACTTC.

This clonotype has more than one count but fewer than ten. The chain links TRBV18 to TRBJ1-5, with 7 positions matching TRBD1. CDR1 and CDR2 (germline): KGHSH, LQKENI. The V segment lost 5 bases and the J segment 4 bases; nucleotides outside the gene matches: 11. The CDR3 has 16 residues. CDR3 DNA sequence: TGTGCCAGCTCATCAAGACAGGGATCAGGGAATCAGCCCCAGCATTTT. Residues: CASSSRQGSGNQPQHF.

The chain links TRBV12-3 or TRBV12-4 to TRBJ2-3; D ambiguous. CDR3 length: 16 amino acids. The V end lost 2 bases, the J end lost 0 bases, and 12 bases lay between the germline ends. CDR3 residues: CASSLPIEPSTDTQYF. CDR3 sequence (DNA): TGTGCCAGCAGTTTACCAATCGAACCTAGCACAGATACGCAGTATTTT.

This clonotype has just one count. The chain joins TRBV20-1 to TRBJ1-6, with D possibly TRBD1 on 5 matching bases. In germline, CDR1 is DFQATT, CDR2 SNEGSKA (reference sequence). The V gene lost 0 bases and the J gene lost 5 bases, with 8 bases spanning the gap. The length of the CDR3 is 14 residues. The CDR3 reads CSARETADNSPLHF. CDR3 in DNA: TGCAGTGCTAGAGAGACAGCCGATAATTCACCCCTCCACTTT.

This clonotype has only a few counts. The chain combines TRBV12-3 or TRBV12-4 with TRBJ1-1; D might be TRBD1 (5 bases). This CDR3 region has 13 residues. The germline V and J ends were trimmed by 5 bases and 1 base, with 8 bases remaining between them. CDR3 nucleotides: TGTGCCAGCAGTAGAAGGGGGAACACTGAAGCTTTCTTT. Protein: CASSRRGNTEAFF.

At least ten counts were recorded for this clonotype. The chain employs TRBV2 and TRBJ1-2; D remains ambiguous. V was cut by 7 bases and J by 2 bases, with 11 bases left in between. Germline CDR1 SNHLY, CDR2 FYNNEI. The CDR3 runs to 13 residues. The CDR3 spells CASIMGRNYGYTF. The CDR3 DNA reads TGTGCCAGCATCATGGGCAGAAACTATGGCTACACCTTC.

Comment on this clonotype: A single base separates this from a much larger clone, so it may be a read error. V and J are TRBV29-1 and TRBJ1-1; D not certain. The V end lost 5 bases, the J end lost 2 bases, and 12 bases lay between the germline ends. Germline values: CDR1 SQVTM, CDR2 ANQGSEA. The length of the CDR3 is 13 residues. The CDR3 loop reads CSVKPPSNTEAFF. The CDR3 DNA reads TGCAGCGTTAAACCCCCAAGCAACACTGAAGCTTTCTTT.

V usage is TRBV20-1 and J usage is TRBJ1-1; the D is unclear. The germline gives CDR1 DFQATT, CDR2 SNEGSKA (reference sequence). The CDR3 is made up of 11 amino acids. Trimming took 5 bases from V and 11 from J, leaving 15 bases between them. The CDR3 region has the DNA TGCAGTGCTTATGTACAAGTTTCCGCTTTCTTT. Protein sequence: CSAYVQVSAFF.

The chain uses TRBV20-1 and TRBJ2-3; 9 positions agree with TRBD2. CDR1 and CDR2 from the germline V gene are DFQATT and SNEGSKA (reference sequence). The ends lost 3 bases at V and 0 bases at J; junction bases unmatched: 1. The CDR3 runs 14 residues. CDR3 protein: CSASAGGSTDTQYF. CDR3 coding DNA: TGCAGTGCTAGTGCGGGGGGGAGCACAGATACGCAGTATTTT.

This clonotype appeared a single time. This may stem from a read error, because a much larger clone lies one nucleotide away. The rearrangement links TRBV20-1 to TRBJ2-7, with D hard to call. V shed 6 bases and J shed 1 base, with 10 bases lying between them. CDR1 DFQATT and CDR2 SNEGSKA come from the germline V gene (reference sequence). CDR3 length: 12 residues. For the CDR3, the DNA is TGCAGTGCAGGGTTTTGTTCCTACGAGCAGTACTTC. Its translation is CSAGFCSYEQYF.

The rearrangement uses TRBV5-1 and TRBJ1-1, with no clear D. The CDR3 consists of 14 residues. Per the germline V gene, CDR1 is SGHRS and CDR2 is YFSETQ. V was shortened by 0 bases and J by 4 bases, with 10 bases between the two germline ends. CDR3 nucleotides: TGCGCCAGCAGCTTGGATGGGGTCGGCACTGAAGCTTTCTTT. Its protein product is CASSLDGVGTEAFF.

As for this clonotype: With a much larger clone just one base away, this may be a read error. CDR3 nucleotides: TGTGCCAGCACTAGAAGGTTAGGGGATATTTCGAGCAGAGACTTC. It specifies CASTRRLGDISSRDF. The chain recombines TRBV28 with TRBJ2-7; D perhaps matches TRBD1 (5 bases). Germline V CDR1 and CDR2: MDHEN, SYDVKM. The CDR3 length is 15 residues.

This clonotype was counted at least ten times. In nucleotides, the CDR3 is TGTGCCAGCAGCCCGCAGCACGAGCAGTACTTC. This codes for CASSPQHEQYF. The chain has TRBV11-2 and TRBJ2-7; D uncertain. This CDR3 contains 11 residues. Trimming pared 5 bases from V and 5 bases from J, leaving 7 bases between. CDR1 SGHAT and CDR2 FQNNGV come from the germline V gene.

The chain joins TRBV7-6 to TRBJ2-3; possible D gene TRBD1, 5 bases. The CDR3 loop spans 16 amino acids. Looked up from germline, CDR1 is SGHVS and CDR2 is FNYEAQ. Trimming took off 2 bases at V and 5 bases at J, with 17 bases between the two ends. DNA for the CDR3: TGTGCCAGCAGCTTACTTGGGCCCAATCAGGGAGATACGCAGTATTTT. It encodes CASSLLGPNQGDTQYF.

In its sample, this clonotype was seen a few times. The chain recombines TRBV6-1 with TRBJ1-5; TRBD1 might be the D (5 bases). Between the trimmed V and J ends, which lost 6 bases and 4 bases, there was a span of 13 bases. The CDR3 loop spans 14 amino acids. Germline V gene lookup returns CDR1 MNHNS and CDR2 SASEGT. CDR3 loop: CASRADSSNQPQHF. CDR3 coding DNA: TGTGCCAGCAGGGCTGACAGTTCTAATCAGCCCCAGCATTTT.

This chain connects TRBV5-1 to TRBJ1-1; D gene unclear. The germline gives CDR1 SGHRS, CDR2 YFSETQ. The CDR3 loop spans 15 amino acids. V shed 0 bases and J shed 0 bases, with 9 bases lying between them. CDR3 bases: TGCGCCAGCAGCTTGGATTCGGTCATGAACACTGAAGCTTTCTTT. Translation: CASSLDSVMNTEAFF. The full variable domain, completed using reference TRBV5-1 and TRBJ1-1, is KAGVTQTPRYLIKTRGQQVTLSCSPISGHRSVSWYQQTPGQGLQFLFEYFSETQRNKGNFPGRFSGRQFSNSRSEMNVSTLELGDSALYLCASSLDSVMNTEAFFGQGTRLTVV.

The chain joins TRBV29-1 to TRBJ2-7; D is uncertain. The CDR3 runs to 12 residues. Germline CDR1 SQVTM, CDR2 ANQGSEA. V shed 5 bases and J shed 3 bases, with 11 bases lying between them. CDR3 nucleotides: TGCAGCGTTCTGAGCCCTGGCTACGAGCAGTACTTC. Translated: CSVLSPGYEQYF.